The 32 T cell receptor beta chains below come from one sample, sequenced in a study of tumor and adjacent non-tumor tissue in lung cancer. No cell sorting was done before RNA was extracted from the tissue. This non-tumor lung sample came from over 3 cm beyond the tumor edge. The library came from three nested PCR rounds adapted from ARM-PCR protocols. TCRdb used MiXCR to reprocess the multiplex PCR reads, holding one entry per CDR3 protein. This table holds approximately 66,000 distinct CDR3 sequences, about 56% found once. The sample comprised distant non-tumor lung tissue. The receptor source for this set is a man between 65 and 80 years old with non-small cell lung cancer.

A word on this clonotype: A single base separates this from a much larger clone, so it may be a read error. V gene TRBV6-1 combines with J gene TRBJ1-1; unclear D gene. CDR1 MNHNS and CDR2 SASEGT come from the germline V gene. The CDR3 extends over 11 amino acids. This chain's CDR3 is CVSSIYTEAFF. The CDR3 DNA reads TGTGTCAGCAGCATATACACTGAAGCTTTCTTT.

This clonotype was recorded many times. V gene TRBV7-8 combines with J gene TRBJ2-7; D possibly uses TRBD1 or TRBD2 (5 bases each). Trimming pared 0 bases from V and 3 bases from J, leaving 12 bases between. Per the germline V gene, CDR1 is SGHVS and CDR2 is FQNEAQ. This CDR3 spans 15 amino acids. Here the CDR3 reads CASSLAGDGYYEQYF. The CDR3 DNA reads as TGTGCCAGCAGCTTAGCGGGGGACGGTTACTACGAGCAGTACTTC.

Concerning this clonotype: A read error may be the cause here, since a much bigger clone is one base away. This chain links TRBV2 with TRBJ1-3, with 8 bases identical to TRBD1. The CDR3 has 15 residues. CDR1 and CDR2 (germline): SNHLY, FYNNEI. The CDR3 loop reads CASSRTGLRGNTMYF. The CDR3 bases are TGTGCCAGCAGCCGGACAGGGCTGAGAGGAAACACCATGTATTTT.

Regarding this clonotype: The missing conserved phenylalanine or tryptophan at the end of this CDR3 makes a read error likely. The chain links TRBV11-2 to TRBJ2-1, with TRBD2 matching 8 bases. CDR3 length equals 17 residues. Per germline, CDR1 SGHAT and CDR2 FQNNGV. CDR3 sequence: CASSLFPAGVSYDEQFL. The CDR3 nucleotides read TGTGCCAGTAGCTTATTCCCAGCGGGGGTTAGCTACGATGAGCAGTTCCTC.

In the case of this clonotype: The junction differs from germline at one of its ends, possibly a read error. The rearrangement joins TRBV11-2 to TRBJ2-2; tentative D call: TRBD2 (6 bases). This CDR3 has 16 amino acids. CDR1 and CDR2 (germline): SGHAT, FQNNGV. The CDR3 nucleotides read TGTGCCAGCAACTCTGGAGGGCGGACGAACACCGGGGAGCCGTTTTTT. Translation: CASNSGGRTNTGEPFF. The full variable domain, completed using reference TRBV11-2 and TRBJ2-2, is EAGVAQSPRYKIIEKRQSVAFWCNPISGHATLYWYQQILGQGPKLLIQFQNNGVVDDSQLPKDRFSAERLKGVDSTLKIQPAKLEDSAVYLCASNSGGRTNTGEPFFGEGSRLTVL.

With regard to this clonotype: The junction departs from the called germline gene at one end, perhaps through a read error. The rearrangement links TRBV12-3 or TRBV12-4 to TRBJ2-3; D may be TRBD1 or TRBD2 (5 bases each). This CDR3 has 11 amino acids. The CDR3 DNA follows: TGCGCCACCAGTCCGGGACCTCGCAAATATTTT. Translating it yields CATSPGPRKYF.

Concerning this clonotype: A junction boundary mismatches the germline segment, possibly from a read error. The chain is built from TRBV24-1 and TRBJ1-2; the D is unclear. Per the germline V gene, CDR1 is KGHDR and CDR2 is SFDVKD. The CDR3 extends over 15 amino acids. DNA of the CDR3: TGTGCCACTAGTGACCCCGACGGATCTAACTATGGCTACACCTTC. Translating gives CATSDPDGSNYGYTF.

This clonotype was counted between two and nine times. The genes are TRBV5-1 and TRBJ1-2; no reliable D call. V lost 0 bases and J lost 4, with 7 bases in between. CDR3 length: 13 residues. Germline V gene lookup returns CDR1 SGHRS and CDR2 YFSETQ. The CDR3 DNA is TGCGCCAGCAGCTTGGACACCGGCTATGGCTACACCTTC. Its translation: CASSLDTGYGYTF.

Notes on this clonotype: An end of the junction differs from the germline gene, which may be a read error. The chain joins TRBV20-1 to TRBJ1-5; tentatively, D is TRBD1 (5 bases). Per the germline V gene, CDR1 is DFQATT and CDR2 is SNEGSKA (reference sequence). The CDR3 runs 12 residues. The CDR3 DNA follows: TGCAGTGCTGGGGGTAGCGATCAGCCCCAGCATTTT. Encoded protein: CSAGGSDQPQHF.

This clonotype was seen a handful of times. Written as DNA, the CDR3 is TGTGCCAGCATCCCTACAGGGCTGGGGGAAAAACTGTTTTTT. Translated: CASIPTGLGEKLFF. The chain couples TRBV12-3 or TRBV12-4 to TRBJ1-4; perhaps TRBD1 as D (6 bases). Trimming left V 7 bases short and J 8 bases short, with 17 bases between. CDR3 length: 14 amino acids.

This clonotype qualifies as medium-sized. This chain connects TRBV11-2 to TRBJ2-5; D uncertain. V dropped 5 bases and J dropped 5 bases, with 12 bases sitting between them. Germline CDR1 is SGHAT and CDR2 is FQNNGV. This CDR3 has 13 amino acids. The CDR3 DNA reads TGTGCCAGCAGCCCTATTCAATTGGAGACCCAGTACTTC. Its protein product is CASSPIQLETQYF.

The count of this clonotype is one. A read error may explain this, as a much larger clone is one base away. The V call is TRBV6-1, the J call TRBJ2-1; TRBD2 aligns across 9 bases. Germline CDR1 is MNHNS and CDR2 is SASEGT. Trimming took 7 bases from V and 8 from J; bases not matched to a gene: 15. This CDR3 comprises 16 residues. The CDR3: CASNNPGLARKHEQFF. The DNA for the CDR3 is TGTGCCAGCAATAACCCTGGACTAGCGCGGAAGCATGAGCAGTTCTTC.

In the case of this clonotype: A much larger clone lies one base from this, so it may be a read error. CDR3 amino acids: CASSSSGVELFF. The CDR3 bases are TGTGCCAGTAGTTCCAGTGGCGTCGAACTGTTTTTT. J is TRBJ1-4 and V is TRBV19; D unresolved. The V and J ends lost 5 bases and 12 bases respectively, with 13 bases between them. The length of the CDR3 is 12 residues. In germline, CDR1 is LNHDA, CDR2 SQIVND (reference sequence).

In the case of this clonotype: Because it lacks the conserved phenylalanine or tryptophan at the end, this CDR3 is likely a read error. The rearrangement links TRBV28 to TRBJ2-1; 10 bases fit TRBD2. V lost 10 bases, J lost 4 bases, and 31 bases stayed unmatched. This CDR3 region has 22 residues. CDR1 is MDHEN and CDR2 is SYDVKM in the germline V gene. CDR3 in amino acids: CAIQKGFGTGTSVGPSYNEQFL. CDR3 in DNA: TGTGCCATCCAAAAAGGGTTTGGAACAGGGACTAGCGTGGGCCCCTCTTACAATGAGCAGTTCCTC.

This clonotype was picked up many times. The V gene is TRBV6-1, the J gene TRBJ2-3, with D maybe TRBD1 (6 bases). V lost 6 bases, J lost 6 bases, and 10 bases lay in between. The length of the CDR3 is 12 residues. Germline CDR1 reads MNHNS; CDR2 reads SASEGT. The CDR3 region has the DNA TGTGCCAGCAGGAACAGGGTGGATACGCAGTATTTT. It encodes CASRNRVDTQYF.

As for this clonotype: Its ends do not fully match the called genes, so a read error is possible. CDR3 DNA: TGTACCAGCAGCTTAGATCTACTAGCCTCGGCCGGGGAACTGTTTTTT. It codes for CTSSLDLLASAGELFF. The rearrangement uses TRBV11-2 and TRBJ2-2, with a weak D call TRBD2 (6 bases). Per germline, CDR1 SGHAT and CDR2 FQNNGV. This CDR3 is built from 16 residues.

As regards this clonotype: One end of the junction is discordant with germline, which a read error may explain. The J gene is TRBJ2-7, the V gene TRBV11-2; D might be TRBD1 (5 bases). Germline CDR1 is SGHAT and CDR2 is FQNNGV. There are 15 residues in the CDR3. The DNA for the CDR3 is TGTACCAGCAGCTTAGCTGTGACAGTCATCTATGAGCAGTACTTC. This gives the protein CTSSLAVTVIYEQYF.

Regarding this clonotype: A read error is possible here, since a much larger clone lies one base away. The rearrangement links TRBV4-1 to TRBJ1-5, with D unclear. Germline V gene sequence: CDR1 MGHRA, CDR2 YSYEKL. Trimming removed 3 bases at V and 9 bases at J, with 12 bases between. The CDR3 extends over 13 amino acids. Here the CDR3 DNA reads TGCGCCAGCAGCCATTACGGGGAGGGGCCCCAGCATTTT. Protein sequence: CASSHYGEGPQHF.

This clonotype was counted once. A much larger clone lies a single base off, so this may be a read error. The chain uses TRBV30 and TRBJ1-1; maybe TRBD1 (5 bases). In germline, CDR1 is GTSNPN, CDR2 SVGIG (reference sequence). The CDR3 contains 13 residues. CDR3 DNA: TGTGCCTGGAGGCAGGGTTTGAACACTGAAGCTCTCTTT. As protein: CAWRQGLNTEALF. Filled out from reference TRBV30 and TRBJ1-1, the complete variable domain reads SQTIHQWPATLVQPVGSPLSLECTVEGTSNPNLYWYRQAAGRGLQLLFYSVGIGQISSEVPQNLSASRPQDRQFILSSKKLLLSDSGFYLCAWRQGLNTEALFGQGTRLTVV.

This clonotype was counted ten times or more. V gene TRBV12-3 or TRBV12-4 combines with J gene TRBJ1-2; 9 nucleotides align to TRBD1. The CDR3 spans 15 residues. V gave up 1 base and J gave up 2 bases; unmatched junction bases: 2. The CDR3 protein is CASSLGTGANYGYTF. Here the CDR3 DNA reads TGTGCCAGCAGTTTAGGGACAGGGGCGAACTATGGCTACACCTTC.

A remark on this clonotype: This may arise from a read error, as a much more abundant clone is one base away. V is TRBV5-5 and J is TRBJ2-7; 9 positions agree with TRBD1. There are 16 residues in the CDR3. Germline-derived CDR1 and CDR2 are SGHKS and YYEKEE (reference sequence). The DNA of the CDR3 is TGTGCCAGCAGCTTGGGCCTACCGGGACAGGGCCACGAGCGGTACTTC. This sequence encodes CASSLGLPGQGHERYF.

As concerns this clonotype: A much larger clone lies a single base off, so this may be a read error. The J gene is TRBJ2-1, the V gene TRBV12-3 or TRBV12-4; TRBD1 is a possible D gene (5 bases). CDR3 size: 14 residues. Deletions cut 5 bases from V and 5 bases from J, with 13 bases between. CDR3 amino acids: CASSEQEGNNEQFF. The CDR3 nucleotides are TGTGCCAGCAGTGAACAGGAAGGTAACAATGAGCAGTTCTTC.

A note on this clonotype: One end of the junction is discordant with germline, which a read error may explain. The chain couples TRBV11-2 to TRBJ2-7; weak D call: TRBD1 (5 bases). There are 14 residues in the CDR3. Germline V gene data show CDR1 as SGHAT and CDR2 as FQNNGV. The CDR3 nucleotides are TGTACCACCAGCTTAGGAGACAGAAACTACGAGCACTACTTC. Translated, it gives CTTSLGDRNYEHYF.

Notes on this clonotype: The junction does not match germline at one end; this may be a read error. This chain links TRBV12-3 or TRBV12-4 with TRBJ1-2; perhaps TRBD1 as D (6 bases). The CDR3 length is 12 residues. The CDR3 DNA reads TGTGCCAGCAATTTAGGGGGGCGAGTATACACCTTC. Protein: CASNLGGRVYTF.

Note on this clonotype: One end of the junction does not line up with germline, which may come from a read error. The rearrangement uses TRBV6-5 and TRBJ1-1, with D perhaps matching TRBD1 (5 bases). This CDR3 region has 13 residues. CDR1 is MNHEY and CDR2 is SVGAGI in the germline V gene. The CDR3, as DNA: TGTGCCTGCAGCCCTCCAGGGAGCCCTGAAGCTTTCTTT. Protein product: CACSPPGSPEAFF.

The rearrangement uses TRBV4-1 and TRBJ2-2; D may match TRBD1 or TRBD2 (5 bases each). The CDR3 length is 17 residues. V was trimmed by 4 bases and J by 4 bases, leaving 19 bases between them. From germline, CDR1 is MGHRA and CDR2 YSYEKL. This chain's CDR3 is CASSRYRAGTITGELFF. In DNA form, the CDR3 reads TGCGCCAGCAGCCGATATCGAGCAGGGACGATCACCGGGGAGCTGTTTTTT.

This rearrangement joins TRBV5-4 to TRBJ2-7, with D perhaps TRBD2 (5 bases). V lost 4 bases and J 0 bases, leaving 11 bases between the germline ends. This CDR3 is built from 14 residues. CDR1 and CDR2 (germline): SGHNT, YYREEE (reference sequence). CDR3: CASSIQRGSYEQYF. CDR3 coding DNA: TGTGCCAGCAGCATACAACGGGGCTCCTACGAGCAGTACTTC.

This clonotype has only a few counts. The chain joins TRBV28 to TRBJ2-1; TRBD1 matches at 8 bases. This CDR3 contains 17 residues. J was trimmed by 7 bases and V by 7 bases; bases with no gene match: 18. Germline V gene data show CDR1 as MDHEN and CDR2 as SYDVKM. In DNA, the CDR3 is TGTGCCAGCATCCACGGTCTTGGCAGGGGGCAGGGGAATGAGCAGTTCTTC. Protein product: CASIHGLGRGQGNEQFF.

A note on this clonotype: It may be a read error: a sequence one base away is much more abundant. This chain joins TRBV5-6 and TRBJ1-6; D gene unclear. The CDR3 has 16 amino acids. Germline V lookup: CDR1 SGHDT, CDR2 YYEEEE. The CDR3 protein is CASSPDLSSYNSLLHF. CDR3 sequence (DNA): TGTGCCAGCAGCCCAGACCTTAGCTCCTATAATTCACTCCTCCACTTT.

The chain combines TRBV15 with TRBJ2-3; D unclear. Germline V lookup: CDR1 LNHNV, CDR2 YYDKDF (reference sequence). The ends were cut back, 2 bases at V and 0 bases at J, with 6 bases in the middle. The CDR3 extends over 14 amino acids. This chain's CDR3 is CATSRPDSTDTQYF. For the CDR3, the DNA is TGTGCCACCAGCAGACCCGACAGCACAGATACGCAGTATTTT.

This clonotype came up a few times. The genes are TRBV10-1 and TRBJ2-1, with D perhaps TRBD1 (6 bases). The ends were cut back, 7 bases at V and 4 bases at J, with 11 bases in the middle. The CDR3 is 13 amino acids. Germline CDR1 and CDR2: WNHNN and SYGVQD (reference sequence). The CDR3 loop is CASTGERYNEQFF. In DNA form, the CDR3 reads TGCGCCAGCACAGGGGAGCGGTACAATGAGCAGTTCTTC.

As regards this clonotype: An end of the junction differs from the germline gene, which may be a read error. The CDR3 DNA reads TGTGTCAGCAGCCGGATACCGGGACAAGTCCACACCGGGGAGCTGTTCTTT. This codes for CVSSRIPGQVHTGELFF. J is TRBJ2-2 and V is TRBV11-2, with D possibly being TRBD1 (6 bases). Germline CDR1 and CDR2: SGHAT and FQNNGV. The CDR3 is 17 residues long.